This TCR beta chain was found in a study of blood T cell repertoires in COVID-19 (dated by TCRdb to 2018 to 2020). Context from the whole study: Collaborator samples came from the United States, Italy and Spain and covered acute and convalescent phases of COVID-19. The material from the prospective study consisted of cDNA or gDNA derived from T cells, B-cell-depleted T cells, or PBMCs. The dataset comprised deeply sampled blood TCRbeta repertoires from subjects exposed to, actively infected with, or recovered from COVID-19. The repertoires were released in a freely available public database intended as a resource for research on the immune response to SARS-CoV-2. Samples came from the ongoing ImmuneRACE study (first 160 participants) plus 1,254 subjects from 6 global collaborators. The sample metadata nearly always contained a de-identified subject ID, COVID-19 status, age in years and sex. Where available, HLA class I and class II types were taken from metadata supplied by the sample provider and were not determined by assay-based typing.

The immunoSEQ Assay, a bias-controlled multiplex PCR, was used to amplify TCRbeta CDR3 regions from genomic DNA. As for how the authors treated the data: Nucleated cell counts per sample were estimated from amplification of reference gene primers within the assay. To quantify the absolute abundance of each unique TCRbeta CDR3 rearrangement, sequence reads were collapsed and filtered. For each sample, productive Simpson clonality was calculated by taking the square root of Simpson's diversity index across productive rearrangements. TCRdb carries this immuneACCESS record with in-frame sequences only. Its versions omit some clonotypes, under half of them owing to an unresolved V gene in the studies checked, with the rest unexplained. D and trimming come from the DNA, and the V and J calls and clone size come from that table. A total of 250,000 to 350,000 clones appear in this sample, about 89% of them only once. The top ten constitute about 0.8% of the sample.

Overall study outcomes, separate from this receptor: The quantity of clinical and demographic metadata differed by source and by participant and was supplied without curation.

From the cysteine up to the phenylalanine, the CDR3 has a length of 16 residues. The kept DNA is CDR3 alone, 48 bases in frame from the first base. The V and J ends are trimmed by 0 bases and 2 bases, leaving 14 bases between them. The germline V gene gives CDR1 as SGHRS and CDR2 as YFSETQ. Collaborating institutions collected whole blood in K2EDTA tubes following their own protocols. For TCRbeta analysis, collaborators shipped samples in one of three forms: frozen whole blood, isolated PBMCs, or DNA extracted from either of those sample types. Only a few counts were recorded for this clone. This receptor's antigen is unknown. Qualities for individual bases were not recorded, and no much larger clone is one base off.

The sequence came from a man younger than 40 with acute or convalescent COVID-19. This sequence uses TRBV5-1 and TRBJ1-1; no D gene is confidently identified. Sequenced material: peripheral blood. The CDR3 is CASSLVAVLANTEAFF. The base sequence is TGCGCCAGCAGCTTGGTGGCAGTCCTAGCTAACACTGAAGCTTTCTTT.